This T cell receptor (beta chain) appears in the sequencing data of a study of radiation and T cells in renal cell carcinoma. Notes on the study in general: No pretreatment tumor biopsies were available for baseline clonotypes.

The time point denotes: blood 2 weeks post-SBRT. Indicated treatment: 15 Gy SBRT to primary tumor, nephrectomy 4 weeks later. The patient's renal cell carcinoma had clear cell pathology. Profiled with immunoSEQ multiplex PCR; TCRdb holds only in-frame clones, not every one. The sample lists approximately 120,000 clones, 81% occurring once. Remarks on this clone: Its antigen is as yet unknown.

CDR3 size: 13 residues. Germline V gene lookup returns CDR1 SGHRS and CDR2 YFSETQ. Trimming took 0 bases from V and 8 from J, leaving 9 bases between them. This rearrangement joins TRBV5-1 to TRBJ2-1; a possible D gene is TRBD1 (5 bases). This clonotype was obtained from a man aged 50-60 years with renal cell carcinoma. Sequenced here: blood, sampled from a patient whose treatment included radiotherapy and nephrectomy. The CDR3 spells CASSLGQRDEQFF. The DNA of the CDR3 is TGCGCCAGCAGCTTGGGACAGCGCGATGAGCAGTTCTTC.